This T cell receptor (beta chain) was identified during a study of cytomegalovirus exposure and HLA in healthy donors. CDR1 and CDR2 from the germline V gene are SGDLS and YYNGEE. The CDR3 totals 15 residues. V lost 2 bases and J lost 6; bases outside the gene matches: 4. The PCR ran on 60 Vbeta and 13 Jbeta primers. Method: immunoSEQ multiplex PCR; TCRdb's copy keeps in-frame clones and lacks some. The table includes some 150,000 clones, around 79% detected once. The J gene is TRBJ2-7, the V gene TRBV9; TRBD2 matches 14 bases. This sequence was found in a male donor in good health and CMV-seronegative. Input material: PBMCs. The DNA for the CDR3 is TGTGCCAGCAGCGTCGGGACTAGCGGGAGTCTCGAGCAGTACTTC. It encodes CASSVGTSGSLEQYF.